This T cell receptor (beta chain) was sequenced in a study of T cells after yellow fever vaccination. Study-wide background: For low cell numbers, libraries were made with SMART-Seq v4 Ultra Low Input. General study points: Relatively few clonotypes were ones that appeared in both CD4 and CD8 compartments. Booster samples showed a return of most primary-vaccination clones (around 96% CD4, about 85% CD8).

The TCR cDNA carried a universal primer site and UMIs from 5'RACE template switching. Via MiXCR, TCRdb re-called the 5' RACE reads, giving one row per CDR3 protein. The table records roughly 300,000 distinct CDR3 sequences, 8.1% of them present only once. This clonotype was seen a few times. Its matching antigen is unknown. Trimming shortened V by 5 bases and J by 0 bases, and 15 bases separated the two germline ends. This CDR3 comprises 16 residues. In germline, CDR1 is SGHTA, CDR2 FQGNSA. The J gene is TRBJ2-3, the V gene TRBV7-2; D perhaps matches TRBD2 (6 bases). Source: PBMCs, taken 35 to 50 days after the first yellow fever vaccination. The sequence was obtained from a man between 18 and 29 years old who received the YFV17D yellow fever vaccine. CDR3: CASSTRTAGSTDTQYF. The CDR3 DNA sequence: TGTGCCAGCAGCACCCGTACTGCGGGGAGCACAGATACGCAGTATTTT. Together with reference TRBV7-2 and TRBJ2-3, the CDR3 gives the full variable domain: GAGVSQSPSNKVTEKGKDVELRCDPISGHTALYWYRQSLGQGLEFLIYFQGNSAPDKSGLPSDRFSAERTGGSVSTLTIQRTQQEDSAVYLCASSTRTAGSTDTQYFGPGTRLTVL.